The 24 T cell receptor beta chains given below trace back to one sample, sequenced in a study of siplizumab effects on memory and regulatory T cells. The assay was immunoSEQ multiplex PCR, and TCRdb's table has in-frame clones only and misses some. Among some 99,000 clones, 92% were seen once, and the ten largest hold 0.75%. The sample was Tregs sorted from blood. The receptor source for this set is a human donor in good health.

The V call is TRBV18, the J call TRBJ1-2; no definite D call. The CDR3 has 16 amino acids. The V gene lost 1 base and the J gene lost 4 bases, with 16 bases spanning the gap. Germline lookup yields CDR1 KGHSH and CDR2 LQKENI. The CDR3 DNA reads TGTGCCAGCTCACCACTCGCGGGGAGCCTGGGCTATGGCTACACCTTC. It is translated as CASSPLAGSLGYGYTF.

J is TRBJ1-1 and V is TRBV27, with a weak D call TRBD1 (6 bases). V gave up 6 bases and J gave up 0 bases, with 11 bases separating them. Germline lookup yields CDR1 MNHEY and CDR2 SMNVEV (reference sequence). CDR3 length equals 14 residues. CDR3 DNA: TGTGCCAGCAGAAGAGGGGGGCTGAACACTGAAGCTTTCTTT. Translation: CASRRGGLNTEAFF.

The J gene is TRBJ2-7, the V gene TRBV5-1; 7 nucleotides line up with TRBD2. The CDR3 has 16 amino acids. The trim removed 0 bases at V and 2 bases at J, leaving 8 bases unmatched. Germline V gene lookup returns CDR1 SGHRS and CDR2 YFSETQ. The CDR3, as DNA: TGCGCCAGCAGCTTGGCCTTGGCTAGCGGCACCTACGAGCAGTACTTC. It codes for CASSLALASGTYEQYF.

The J gene is TRBJ1-2, the V gene TRBV7-9, with D possibly matching TRBD1 (6 bases). The CDR3 is 16 amino acids. Trimming took off 0 bases at V and 4 bases at J, with 15 bases between the two ends. Germline V lookup: CDR1 SEHNR, CDR2 FQNEAQ (reference sequence). The CDR3 spells CASSLAASGALYGYTF. The CDR3 DNA follows: TGTGCCAGCAGCTTAGCAGCCTCGGGGGCCCTCTATGGCTACACCTTC.

This chain uses TRBV20-1 with TRBJ2-7, with unresolved D. CDR1 is DFQATT, CDR2 SNEGSKA, per germline (reference sequence). V gave up 3 bases and J gave up 5 bases, with 8 bases separating them. The CDR3 loop spans 11 amino acids. CDR3 nucleotide sequence: TGCAGTGCTAGCGCGACCCACGAGCAGTACTTC. Its translation: CSASATHEQYF.

The chain is built from TRBV4-2 and TRBJ1-1, with D unresolved. Per germline, CDR1 LGHNA and CDR2 YNFKEQ. V lost 1 base and J 0 bases, leaving 9 bases between the germline ends. The CDR3 covers 15 residues. The CDR3 nucleotides are TGTGCCAGCAGCCAAGCAGGTTCTATGAACACTGAAGCTTTCTTT. Its protein product is CASSQAGSMNTEAFF.

This rearrangement joins TRBV25-1 to TRBJ1-3; no clear D. From germline, CDR1 is MGHDK and CDR2 SYGVNS. The CDR3 sequence is 16 residues long. Trimming stripped 0 bases from V and 0 bases from J, with 9 bases between. Written as DNA, the CDR3 is TGTGCCAGCAGTGAATATCGGTGGAGCTCTGGAAACACCATATATTTT. It is translated as CASSEYRWSSGNTIYF.

This chain uses TRBV5-1 with TRBJ1-2, with TRBD1 matching 7 bases. With V trimmed by 3 bases and J by 8 bases, 4 bases remained unmatched. The CDR3 totals 12 residues. Germline V CDR1 and CDR2: SGHRS, YFSETQ. This chain's CDR3 is CASSSQGKGYTF. The CDR3 DNA sequence: TGCGCCAGCAGCTCACAGGGGAAAGGCTACACCTTC.

This clone was observed a single time. The rearrangement joins TRBV7-2 to TRBJ2-7; 12 bases align to TRBD2. Germline V CDR1 and CDR2: SGHTA, FQGNSA. This CDR3 is built from 17 residues. Trimming removed 4 bases from V and 0 bases from J; junction bases left unmatched: 7. The CDR3 nucleotides are TGTGCCAGCAGCTCTACTAGCGGGGGGACACACTCCTACGAGCAGTACTTC. Encoded protein: CASSSTSGGTHSYEQYF.

The V call is TRBV2, the J call TRBJ1-5; D perhaps matches TRBD1 (6 bases). V was clipped by 3 bases and J by 0 bases, with 9 bases between them. CDR1 is SNHLY and CDR2 is FYNNEI in the germline V gene. This CDR3 spans 15 amino acids. The CDR3 region has the DNA TGTGCCAGCAGTGAGATGGACAGTAGCAATCAGCCCCAGCATTTT. This translates into CASSEMDSSNQPQHF.

The rearrangement joins TRBV18 to TRBJ2-7; unclear D gene. Trimming left V 6 bases short and J 2 bases short, with 8 bases between. Germline CDR1 reads KGHSH; CDR2 reads LQKENI. The CDR3 covers 12 residues. The CDR3 is CASSPAAYEQYF. CDR3 nucleotides: TGTGCCAGCTCCCCTGCGGCCTACGAGCAGTACTTC.

This sequence joins TRBV10-3 and TRBJ1-3; no definite D call. Trimming took off 3 bases at V and 0 bases at J, with 12 bases between the two ends. Germline V CDR1 and CDR2: ENHRY, SYGVKD. This CDR3 region has 16 residues. The CDR3 is CAISDRLMSSGNTIYF. CDR3 DNA: TGTGCCATCAGTGACCGATTGATGAGCTCTGGAAACACCATATATTTT.

V is TRBV12-5 and J is TRBJ2-5; TRBD1 agrees at 11 bases. Per the germline V gene, CDR1 is LGHNT and CDR2 is FRNRAP. This CDR3 contains 15 residues. The V and J ends lost 3 bases and 5 bases, in that order; junction bases with no gene match: 5. The DNA for the CDR3 is TGTGCTAGTGGTTTCGGACAGGGGGCACAGGAGACCCAGTACTTC. It encodes CASGFGQGAQETQYF.

The chain employs TRBV2 and TRBJ1-2, with 10 bases aligning to TRBD1. This CDR3 has 13 residues. With V trimmed by 7 bases and J by 12 bases, 11 bases remained unmatched. The germline gives CDR1 SNHLY, CDR2 FYNNEI. In DNA, the CDR3 is TGTGCCAGCACACGGAGAGACAGGGGGCCTCACACCTTC. Translating it yields CASTRRDRGPHTF.

The chain couples TRBV28 to TRBJ1-1; no clear D. The CDR3 extends over 13 amino acids. Trimming took 6 bases from V and 6 from J, leaving 14 bases between them. Germline lookup yields CDR1 MDHEN and CDR2 SYDVKM. The CDR3 nucleotides read TGTGCCAGCAGCGGGGTGGCACGGGCTGAAGCTTTCTTT. It codes for CASSGVARAEAFF.

This clone was found a few times. The J gene is TRBJ1-4, the V gene TRBV2; D uncertain. The V gene lost 4 bases and the J gene lost 8 bases, with 2 bases spanning the gap. This CDR3 has 10 amino acids. CDR1 SNHLY and CDR2 FYNNEI come from the germline V gene. CDR3 nucleotides: TGTGCCAGCAGTGGGGAAAAACTGTTTTTT. This sequence encodes CASSGEKLFF.

The chain is built from TRBV5-1 and TRBJ2-7; D remains ambiguous. The V and J ends lost 4 bases and 3 bases respectively, with 8 bases between them. The CDR3 is 12 amino acids. Germline assignment: CDR1 SGHRS and CDR2 YFSETQ. The CDR3 region has the DNA TGCGCCAGCAGCGACTCTGGCTACGAGCAGTACTTC. It translates to CASSDSGYEQYF.

The rearrangement joins TRBV18 to TRBJ2-7, with 7 positions matching TRBD2. This CDR3 has 14 residues. The germline V gene encodes CDR1 KGHSH and CDR2 LQKENI. Germline trimming cut 4 bases from V and 0 bases from J; bases unmatched to any gene: 3. The CDR3 DNA sequence: TGTGCCAGCTCACTCGGACTAGGCTCCTACGAGCAGTACTTC. It is translated as CASSLGLGSYEQYF. The full variable domain, completed using reference TRBV18 and TRBJ2-7, is NAGVMQNPRHLVRRRGQEARLRCSPMKGHSHVYWYRQLPEEGLKFMVYLQKENIIDESGMPKERFSAEFPKEGPSILRIQQVVRGDSAAYFCASSLGLGSYEQYFGPGTRLTVT.

The gene calls are TRBV9 and TRBJ1-3, with D maybe TRBD1 (5 bases). Germline V gene data show CDR1 as SGDLS and CDR2 as YYNGEE. The ends were cut back, 3 bases at V and 0 bases at J, with 7 bases in the middle. This CDR3 spans 14 amino acids. The CDR3 DNA follows: TGTGCCAGCAGCGGAGACAGCTCTGGAAACACCATATATTTT. It codes for CASSGDSSGNTIYF.

This chain connects TRBV5-6 to TRBJ2-5; 7 bases agree with TRBD1. The CDR3 runs to 15 residues. Trimming at V came to 0 bases and at J to 5 bases, leaving 7 bases not matched to a gene. Germline V gene sequence: CDR1 SGHDT, CDR2 YYEEEE. The CDR3 loop reads CASSLVGQPVETQYF. CDR3 DNA sequence: TGTGCCAGCAGCTTGGTGGGACAGCCCGTGGAGACCCAGTACTTC. Combining the CDR3 with reference TRBV5-6 and TRBJ2-5 gives the whole variable domain DAGVTQSPTHLIKTRGQQVTLRCSPKSGHDTVSWYQQALGQGPQFIFQYYEEEERQRGNFPDRFSGHQFPNYSSELNVNALLLGDSALYLCASSLVGQPVETQYFGPGTRLLVL.

This chain links TRBV29-1 with TRBJ1-3, with D maybe TRBD1 (5 bases). The V gene lost 6 bases and the J gene lost 4 bases, with 19 bases spanning the gap. The length of the CDR3 is 15 residues. Germline lookup yields CDR1 SQVTM and CDR2 ANQGSEA. The CDR3 here is CSVAGTLKMGNTIYF. The CDR3 bases are TGCAGCGTCGCCGGGACGCTTAAAATGGGAAACACCATATATTTT.

The rearrangement links TRBV25-1 to TRBJ1-5, with TRBD1 matching 7 bases. In germline, CDR1 is MGHDK, CDR2 SYGVNS. The V segment lost 3 bases and the J segment 9 bases; nucleotides outside the gene matches: 20. CDR3 length: 18 residues. CDR3 region: CASSEKPLRTGPWGPQHF. The CDR3 nucleotides are TGTGCCAGCAGTGAGAAACCTTTGAGGACAGGCCCGTGGGGGCCCCAGCATTTT.

The V and J genes are TRBV29-1 and TRBJ1-2; 8 bases are shared with TRBD1. V dropped 6 bases and J dropped 2; count of bases not matched to a gene: 11. This CDR3 comprises 15 residues. Germline CDR1 reads SQVTM; CDR2 reads ANQGSEA. The DNA for the CDR3 is TGCAGCGTCTCCGGGGACAGGACGAGGAACTATGGCTACACCTTC. Translated: CSVSGDRTRNYGYTF.

The chain is built from TRBV10-1 and TRBJ2-2; 8 positions match TRBD2. Unmatched junction bases numbered 12, after V lost 8 bases and J lost 4 bases. Germline V gene sequence: CDR1 WNHNN, CDR2 SYGVQD (reference sequence). This CDR3 spans 16 amino acids. The DNA for the CDR3 is TGCGCCAGCTCAGAAGGAGGAGCGGGAGCCACCGGGGAGCTGTTTTTT. Amino acids: CASSEGGAGATGELFF.